These T cell receptor beta chains were read from a single sample in a study of regulatory T cells in long-lasting Graves disease. From the multiplex PCR reads, TCRdb called clonotypes with MiXCR, one entry per CDR3 protein. Of roughly 400,000 distinct CDR3 sequences listed, roughly 17% are singletons. This same sample was also taken into another study, of T cells in Graves' hyperthyroidism and ophthalmopathy.

The specimen comprised peripheral blood mononuclear cells (PBMCs), sampled at new diagnosis, from a patient treated with antithyroid drugs. The source of these receptors is a woman aged 18-29 years with Graves disease. The CDR3 runs from the conserved cysteine through the conserved F or W. A D gene is named only where the DNA matches it firmly. For some rows the clone size is stated as once, few or many, or as a class when expanded; others skip it.

v_gene: TRBV15; j_gene: TRBJ2-4; d_gene: NA; abundance: few; CDR3nt: TGTGCCACCGGGTCCGCGGACCTCAAGGGTATTCAGTACTTC; CDR3aa: CATGSADLKGIQYF
v_gene: TRBV20-1; j_gene: TRBJ2-1; d_gene: TRBD1; abundance: many; CDR3nt: TGCAGTGCCCACCTCCGGGACAGGCCGAACAATGAGCAGTTCTTC; CDR3aa: CSAHLRDRPNNEQFF
v_gene: TRBV11-2; j_gene: TRBJ2-5; d_gene: TRBD2; abundance: NA; CDR3nt: TGTGCCAGCAGCCCCGACGGGGGGGGGTCCCTGAGAGGGTACCAAGAGACCCAGTACTTC; CDR3aa: CASSPDGGGSLRGYQETQYF
v_gene: TRBV29-1; j_gene: TRBJ2-1; d_gene: TRBD2; abundance: many; CDR3nt: TGCAGCGTTGAAAGTGGTGTAGCGGGAGATGGAAGGAGAGAGCAGTTCTTC; CDR3aa: CSVESGVAGDGRREQFF
v_gene: TRBV5-1; j_gene: TRBJ1-1; d_gene: TRBD1; abundance: many; CDR3nt: TGCGCCAGCAGCTCGACAGGGGTGAACACTGAAGCTTTCTTT; CDR3aa: CASSSTGVNTEAFF
v_gene: TRBV29-1; j_gene: TRBJ2-3; d_gene: NA; abundance: many; CDR3nt: TGCAGCGTTGATCCAGGGGCTACCACAGATACGCAGTATTTT; CDR3aa: CSVDPGATTDTQYF
v_gene: TRBV5-6; j_gene: TRBJ2-7; d_gene: NA; abundance: few; CDR3nt: TGTGCCAGCAGCCCGCCTCAGGTTCCCTACGAGCAGTACTTC; CDR3aa: CASSPPQVPYEQYF
v_gene: TRBV6-5; j_gene: TRBJ2-1; d_gene: NA; abundance: many; CDR3nt: TGTGCCAGCAGTTTTAGGGGGGATAGCTCCTACAATGAGCAGTTCTTC; CDR3aa: CASSFRGDSSYNEQFF
v_gene: TRBV29-1; j_gene: TRBJ2-5; d_gene: NA; abundance: few; CDR3nt: TGCAGCGTGACAAGGCTCGAAGAGACCCAGTACTTC; CDR3aa: CSVTRLEETQYF
v_gene: TRBV7-9; j_gene: TRBJ1-4; d_gene: NA; abundance: NA; CDR3nt: TGTGCCAGCAGCAAGAATGAAAAACTGTTTTTT; CDR3aa: CASSKNEKLFF
v_gene: TRBV6-2/TRBV6-3; j_gene: TRBJ1-1; d_gene: NA; abundance: NA; CDR3nt: TGTGCCAGCAGTGAAGCTTACGCTAGTACTGAAGCTTTCTTT; CDR3aa: CASSEAYASTEAFF
v_gene: TRBV19; j_gene: TRBJ1-5; d_gene: TRBD1; abundance: NA; CDR3nt: TGTGCCAGTAGTATAATGAGCGGGACAGCCTTCAATCAGCCCCAGCATTTT; CDR3aa: CASSIMSGTAFNQPQHF
v_gene: TRBV10-1; j_gene: TRBJ2-3; d_gene: NA; abundance: NA; CDR3nt: TGCGCCAGCAGCGGAGCAAGGGGGACCACAGATACGCAGTATTTT; CDR3aa: CASSGARGTTDTQYF
v_gene: TRBV20-1; j_gene: TRBJ2-7; d_gene: NA; abundance: many; CDR3nt: TGCAGTGCTACAGCCCCGCAGGGGTTCCACGAGCAGTACTTC; CDR3aa: CSATAPQGFHEQYF
v_gene: TRBV5-4; j_gene: TRBJ1-1; d_gene: NA; abundance: NA; CDR3nt: TGTGCCAGCAGCCCACGAATTGGGATTCAAGAAGCTTTCTTT; CDR3aa: CASSPRIGIQEAFF
v_gene: TRBV7-2; j_gene: TRBJ2-7; d_gene: TRBD2; abundance: many; CDR3nt: TGTGCCAGCAGCCGGAGGGGAGGGTTCTACGAGCAGTACTTC; CDR3aa: CASSRRGGFYEQYF
v_gene: TRBV27; j_gene: TRBJ1-2; d_gene: NA; abundance: many; CDR3nt: TGTGCCAGCAGTTTATCCGTCGGGCCGATAGCTAACTATGGCTACACCTTC; CDR3aa: CASSLSVGPIANYGYTF
v_gene: TRBV28; j_gene: TRBJ2-1; d_gene: TRBD1; abundance: many; CDR3nt: TGTGCCAGCAGCCCGGGACAGGGACGAAGGAGCTCCTACAATGAGCAGTTCTTC; CDR3aa: CASSPGQGRRSSYNEQFF
v_gene: TRBV6-2/TRBV6-3; j_gene: TRBJ2-3; d_gene: TRBD2; abundance: many; CDR3nt: TGTGCCAGCATTGGCAGGGAGGGAGATACGCAGTATTTT; CDR3aa: CASIGREGDTQYF
v_gene: TRBV27; j_gene: TRBJ2-5; d_gene: NA; abundance: many; CDR3nt: TGTGCCAGCAGTTTATATACGGGAGCGCAAGAGACCCAGTACTTC; CDR3aa: CASSLYTGAQETQYF
v_gene: TRBV19; j_gene: TRBJ1-5; d_gene: TRBD1; abundance: NA; CDR3nt: TGTGCCAGCCGCAGATCACAGGGGTCGGTTCAGCCCCAGCATTTT; CDR3aa: CASRRSQGSVQPQHF
v_gene: TRBV18; j_gene: TRBJ2-7; d_gene: NA; abundance: many; CDR3nt: TGTGCCAGCTCACCGATCCCCGTGGGGGGAGTGATCTACGAGCAGTACTTC; CDR3aa: CASSPIPVGGVIYEQYF
v_gene: TRBV27; j_gene: TRBJ2-2; d_gene: NA; abundance: few; CDR3nt: TGTGCCAGCAGTTTGTCCATTAACACCGGGGAGCTGTTTTTT; CDR3aa: CASSLSINTGELFF
v_gene: TRBV5-1; j_gene: TRBJ2-7; d_gene: NA; abundance: NA; CDR3nt: TGCGCCAGCAGCCTGGGGCAGGGGCGGTGGGAGCAGTACTTC; CDR3aa: CASSLGQGRWEQYF
v_gene: TRBV20-1; j_gene: TRBJ2-7; d_gene: TRBD2; abundance: few; CDR3nt: TGCAGTGCTAGAGAAGGACTAGCGGGAGCGCGTCGGGAGCAGTACTTC; CDR3aa: CSAREGLAGARREQYF